This T cell receptor beta chain stems from a study of Graves' ophthalmopathy and Graves' hyperthyroidism. Study-wide points: The authors also found most expanded thyroid clonotypes above 0.001 frequency in blood.

From RNA, the CDR3 regions of TCR beta chains were amplified and sequenced. Amplification began with first-round RT-PCR using HTBI primers, then second-round multiplex PCR was performed. Each CDR3 protein is one row after TCRdb ran MiXCR on the multiplex PCR reads. The sample yields hundreds of thousands of distinct CDR3 sequences, around 50% seen once. Germline V gives CDR1 ENHRY, CDR2 SYGVKD. This CDR3 is built from 14 residues. V was clipped by 6 bases and J by 5 bases, with 15 bases between them. This clonotype showed up just once. Its antigen remains unknown. Specimen: peripheral blood. This rearrangement joins TRBV10-3 to TRBJ2-3; D perhaps matches TRBD2 (6 bases). The clonotype was recovered from an adult man with Graves' ophthalmopathy. In nucleotides, the CDR3 is TGTGCCATCAGCGCGGGGAATGAGCAAGATACGCAGTATTTT. This codes for CAISAGNEQDTQYF.